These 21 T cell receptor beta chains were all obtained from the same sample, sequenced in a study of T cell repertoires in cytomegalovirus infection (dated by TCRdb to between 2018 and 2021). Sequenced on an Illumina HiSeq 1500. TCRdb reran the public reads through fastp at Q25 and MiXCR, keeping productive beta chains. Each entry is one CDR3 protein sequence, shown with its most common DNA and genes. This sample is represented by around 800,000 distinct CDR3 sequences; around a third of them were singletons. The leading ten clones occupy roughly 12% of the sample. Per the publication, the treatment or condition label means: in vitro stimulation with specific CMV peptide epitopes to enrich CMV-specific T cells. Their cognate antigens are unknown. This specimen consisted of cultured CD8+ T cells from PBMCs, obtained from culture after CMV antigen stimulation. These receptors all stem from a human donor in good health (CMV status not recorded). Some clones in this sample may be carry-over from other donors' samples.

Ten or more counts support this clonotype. The CDR3 region has the DNA TGTGCCAGCACCGACCAGATCGGGAATCAGCCCCAGCATTTT. Translated, it gives CASTDQIGNQPQHF. This chain links TRBV7-6 with TRBJ1-5, with D uncertain. CDR1 is SGHVS, CDR2 FNYEAQ, per germline. Between the trimmed V and J ends, which lost 7 bases and 4 bases, there was a span of 14 bases. This CDR3 has 14 amino acids.

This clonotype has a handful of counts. This chain's CDR3 is CASSPRTGWGETQYF. The CDR3 DNA follows: TGTGCCAGCAGCCCCCGGACAGGATGGGGAGAGACCCAGTACTTC. The chain has TRBV7-8 and TRBJ2-5, with 7 bases aligning to TRBD1. V trimming: 5 bases; J trimming: 4 bases; junction bases outside the gene matches: 10. CDR1 is SGHVS, CDR2 FQNEAQ, per germline. The CDR3 contains 15 residues. The whole variable domain, remainder taken from reference TRBV7-8 and TRBJ2-5, is GAGVSQSPRYKVAKRGQDVALRCDPISGHVSLFWYQQALGQGPEFLTYFQNEAQLDKSGLPSDRFFAERPEGSVSTLKIQRTQQEDSAVYLCASSPRTGWGETQYFGPGTRLLVL.

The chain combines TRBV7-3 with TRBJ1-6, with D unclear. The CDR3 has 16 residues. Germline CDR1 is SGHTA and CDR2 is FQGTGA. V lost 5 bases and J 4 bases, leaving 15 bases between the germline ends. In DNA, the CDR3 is TGTGCCAGCAGCCCTCACCTAGGAGGGTATAATTCACCCCTCCACTTT. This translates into CASSPHLGGYNSPLHF.

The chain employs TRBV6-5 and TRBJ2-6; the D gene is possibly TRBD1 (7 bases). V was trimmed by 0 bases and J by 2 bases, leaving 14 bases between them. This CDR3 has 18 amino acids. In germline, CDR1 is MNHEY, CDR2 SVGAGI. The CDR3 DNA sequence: TGTGCCAGCAGTTACTCGAGGCCAGGGGGGACTGGGGCCAACGTCCTGACTTTC. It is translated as CASSYSRPGGTGANVLTF.

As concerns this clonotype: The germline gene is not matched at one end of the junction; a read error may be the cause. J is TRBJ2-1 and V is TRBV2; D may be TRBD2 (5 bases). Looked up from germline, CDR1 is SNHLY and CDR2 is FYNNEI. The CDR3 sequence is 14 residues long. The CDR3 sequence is CVSSDLAPYNEQFF. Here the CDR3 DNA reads TGTGTCAGCAGTGATCTAGCTCCCTACAATGAGCAGTTCTTC.

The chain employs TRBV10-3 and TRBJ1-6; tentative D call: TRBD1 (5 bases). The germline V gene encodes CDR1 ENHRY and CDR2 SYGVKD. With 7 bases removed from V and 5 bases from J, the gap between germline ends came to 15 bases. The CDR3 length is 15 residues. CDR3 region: CAIINVGLDNSPLHF. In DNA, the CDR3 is TGTGCCATCATAAACGTGGGGCTTGATAATTCACCCCTCCACTTT.

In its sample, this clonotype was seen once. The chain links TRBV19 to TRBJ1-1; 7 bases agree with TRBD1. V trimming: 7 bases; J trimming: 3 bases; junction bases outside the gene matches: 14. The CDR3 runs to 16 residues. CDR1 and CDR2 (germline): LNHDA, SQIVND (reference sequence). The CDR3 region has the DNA TGTGCCAGTAACGAACAGGGGTTATCTCTGGACACTGAAGCTTTCTTT. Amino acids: CASNEQGLSLDTEAFF.

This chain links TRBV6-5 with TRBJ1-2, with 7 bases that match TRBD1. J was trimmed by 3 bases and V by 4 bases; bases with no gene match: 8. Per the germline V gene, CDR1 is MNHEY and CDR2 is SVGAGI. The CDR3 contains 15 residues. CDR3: CASSLQGGLDYGYTF. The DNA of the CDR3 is TGTGCCAGCAGTTTGCAGGGGGGTCTCGACTATGGCTACACCTTC.

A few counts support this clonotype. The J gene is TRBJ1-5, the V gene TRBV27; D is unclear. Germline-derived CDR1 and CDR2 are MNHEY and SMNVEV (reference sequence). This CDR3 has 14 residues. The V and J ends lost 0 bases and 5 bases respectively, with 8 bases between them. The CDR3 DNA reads TGTGCCAGCAGTTTATCATCCACAGATCAGCCCCAGCATTTT. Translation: CASSLSSTDQPQHF.

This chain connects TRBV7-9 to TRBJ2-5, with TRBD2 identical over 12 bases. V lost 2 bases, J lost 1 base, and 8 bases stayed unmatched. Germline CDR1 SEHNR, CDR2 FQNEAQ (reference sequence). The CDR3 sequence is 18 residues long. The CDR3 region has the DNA TGTGCCAGCAGCTTACCCCTAGCGGGGGGGCAAGGCCAAGAGACCCAGTACTTC. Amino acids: CASSLPLAGGQGQETQYF.

The CDR3 DNA reads TGTGCCAGCAGTTACTCTGGGTCTGTCAGCCCCATCGAGGGTACGCAGTATTTT. This gives the protein CASSYSGSVSPIEGTQYF. The J gene is TRBJ2-3, the V gene TRBV6-5; D may be TRBD2 (5 bases). V gave up 0 bases and J gave up 8 bases, with 24 bases separating them. Germline V CDR1 and CDR2: MNHEY, SVGAGI. The CDR3 is made up of 18 amino acids.

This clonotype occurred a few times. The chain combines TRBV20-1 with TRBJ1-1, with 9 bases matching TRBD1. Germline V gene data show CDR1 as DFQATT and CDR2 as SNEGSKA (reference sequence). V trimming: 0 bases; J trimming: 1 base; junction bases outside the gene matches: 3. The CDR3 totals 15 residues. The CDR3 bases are TGCAGTGCTAGAGATCCGGGACAGGGGAACACTGAAGCTTTCTTT. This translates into CSARDPGQGNTEAFF.

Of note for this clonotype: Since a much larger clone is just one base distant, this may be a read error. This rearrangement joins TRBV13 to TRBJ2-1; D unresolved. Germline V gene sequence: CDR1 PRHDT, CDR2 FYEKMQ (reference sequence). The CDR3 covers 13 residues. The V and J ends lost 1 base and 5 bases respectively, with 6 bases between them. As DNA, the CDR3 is TGTGCCAGCAGCTTAGCCACCCACAATGAGCAGTTCTTC. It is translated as CASSLATHNEQFF.

CDR3 residues: CSARDRRPKGPYNEQFF. The CDR3 nucleotides are TGCAGTGCTAGAGATAGGCGCCCGAAAGGCCCTTACAATGAGCAGTTCTTC. The gene calls are TRBV20-1 and TRBJ2-1; D unclear. Germline lookup yields CDR1 DFQATT and CDR2 SNEGSKA (reference sequence). Trimming removed 0 bases from V and 4 bases from J, with 19 bases in between. CDR3 size: 17 residues.

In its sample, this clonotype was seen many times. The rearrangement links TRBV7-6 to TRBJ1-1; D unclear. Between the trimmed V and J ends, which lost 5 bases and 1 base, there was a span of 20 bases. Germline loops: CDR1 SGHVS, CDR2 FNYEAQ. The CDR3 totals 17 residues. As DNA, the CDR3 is TGTGCCAGCAGCCCCAACGCGATGGGCGACAAGAACACTGAAGCTTTCTTT. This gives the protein CASSPNAMGDKNTEAFF.

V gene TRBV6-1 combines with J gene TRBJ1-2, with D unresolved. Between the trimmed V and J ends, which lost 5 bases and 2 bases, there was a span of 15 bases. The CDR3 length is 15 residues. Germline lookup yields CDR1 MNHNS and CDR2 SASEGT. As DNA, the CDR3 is TGTGCCAGCAGTTTGGAGTCAGGAGGAAACTATGGCTACACCTTC. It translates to CASSLESGGNYGYTF.

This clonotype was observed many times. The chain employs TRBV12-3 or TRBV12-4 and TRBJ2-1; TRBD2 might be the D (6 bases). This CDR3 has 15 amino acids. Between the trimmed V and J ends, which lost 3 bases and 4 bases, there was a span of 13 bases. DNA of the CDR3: TGTGCCAGCAGTTTTCTGGGAGGAGGATACAATGAGCAGTTCTTC. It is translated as CASSFLGGGYNEQFF.

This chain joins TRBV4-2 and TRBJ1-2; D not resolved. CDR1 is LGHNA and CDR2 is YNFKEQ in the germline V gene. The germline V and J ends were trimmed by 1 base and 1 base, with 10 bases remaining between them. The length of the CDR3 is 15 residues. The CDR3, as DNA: TGTGCCAGCAGCCAAGCTCCCTTCGGTAACTATGGCTACACCTTC. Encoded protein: CASSQAPFGNYGYTF.

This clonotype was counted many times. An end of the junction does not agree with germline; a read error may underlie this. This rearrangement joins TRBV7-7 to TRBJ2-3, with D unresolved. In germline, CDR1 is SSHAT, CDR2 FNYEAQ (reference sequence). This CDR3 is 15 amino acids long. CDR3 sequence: CASSPHSYSTDTQYF. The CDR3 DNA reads TGTGCTAGCAGCCCCCACTCGTATAGCACAGATACGCAGTATTTT.

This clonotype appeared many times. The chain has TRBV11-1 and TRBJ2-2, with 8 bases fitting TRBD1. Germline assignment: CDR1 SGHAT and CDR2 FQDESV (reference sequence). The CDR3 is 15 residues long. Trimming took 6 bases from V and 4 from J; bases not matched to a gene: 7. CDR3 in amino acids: CASRWGDRSTGELFF. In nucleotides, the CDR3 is TGTGCCAGCAGGTGGGGGGACAGGAGCACCGGGGAGCTGTTTTTT.

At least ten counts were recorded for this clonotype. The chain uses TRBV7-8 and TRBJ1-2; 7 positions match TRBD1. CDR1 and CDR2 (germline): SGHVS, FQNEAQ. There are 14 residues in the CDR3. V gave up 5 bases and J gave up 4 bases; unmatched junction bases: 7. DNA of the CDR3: TGTGCCAGCAGCACCCGGACAGGCTCCTATGGCTACACCTTC. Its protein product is CASSTRTGSYGYTF.